The next 9 T cell receptor beta chains were all read from a single sample in a study of blood T cell repertoires in COVID-19. Profiling relied on immunoSEQ multiplex PCR, and the TCRdb table lists in-frame clones only, not all of them. The repertoire consists of nearly 400,000 clones, with roughly 91% occurring once and the leading ten covering 1.5% to 2%. Sequences were obtained from PBMCs or T cells enriched from blood (not recorded which). The receptors here all came from a woman younger than 45 who had recovered from COVID-19.

This chain connects TRBV4-1 to TRBJ2-7, with D uncertain. Germline V gives CDR1 MGHRA, CDR2 YSYEKL. The CDR3 sequence is 12 residues long. V lost 0 bases and J 3 bases, leaving 3 bases between the germline ends. The CDR3 is CASSQDLYEQYF. The CDR3 DNA reads TGCGCCAGCAGCCAAGATCTCTACGAGCAGTACTTC.

The chain carries TRBV19 and TRBJ1-5; 7 nucleotides agree with TRBD1. Germline V CDR1 and CDR2: LNHDA, SQIVND (reference sequence). With 5 bases clipped from V and 7 bases from J, the junction kept 8 bases outside the gene matches. The CDR3 length is 14 residues. CDR3 in DNA: TGTGCCAGTAGTCCGCAGGGGGATGGCCAGCCCCAGCATTTT. This gives the protein CASSPQGDGQPQHF.

V is TRBV5-1 and J is TRBJ1-6; D unclear. The germline CDR1 and CDR2 sequences are SGHRS and YFSETQ. This CDR3 has 14 residues. Trimming removed 3 bases from V and 6 bases from J, with 10 bases in between. The CDR3 here is CASSYDGLNSPLHF. The CDR3 DNA reads as TGCGCCAGCAGCTACGACGGACTTAATTCACCCCTCCACTTT.

The gene calls are TRBV19 and TRBJ2-5; 7 positions agree with TRBD1. Losses at the gene ends were 1 base for V and 7 bases for J; bases not matched to a gene: 3. The CDR3 totals 13 residues. Germline V CDR1 and CDR2: LNHDA, SQIVND (reference sequence). CDR3 loop: CASSIARDRTQYF. CDR3 sequence (DNA): TGTGCCAGTAGTATAGCTAGGGACAGGACCCAGTACTTC.

V and J are TRBV30 and TRBJ2-1; D is ambiguous. The CDR3 length is 12 residues. With 5 bases removed from V and 5 bases from J, the gap between germline ends came to 10 bases. In germline, CDR1 is GTSNPN, CDR2 SVGIG (reference sequence). The CDR3 DNA sequence: TGTGCCTGGGGTTTCCCAAACAATGAGCAGTTCTTC. This codes for CAWGFPNNEQFF. Filled out from reference TRBV30 and TRBJ2-1, the complete variable domain reads SQTIHQWPATLVQPVGSPLSLECTVEGTSNPNLYWYRQAAGRGLQLLFYSVGIGQISSEVPQNLSASRPQDRQFILSSKKLLLSDSGFYLCAWGFPNNEQFFGPGTRLTVL.

Comments on this clone: Other nucleotide sequences in the sample specify the same CDR3. This rearrangement joins TRBV9 to TRBJ2-5; D is possibly TRBD2 (6 bases). V was trimmed by 2 bases and J by 1 base, leaving 9 bases between them. This CDR3 contains 14 residues. Germline V lookup: CDR1 SGDLS, CDR2 YYNGEE. This CDR3 reads CASSVGSGQETQYF. CDR3 in DNA: TGTGCCAGCAGCGTCGGTAGCGGCCAAGAGACCCAGTACTTC.

The rearrangement links TRBV2 to TRBJ1-2; TRBD1 is a possible D gene (6 bases). Trimming stripped 6 bases from V and 7 bases from J, with 18 bases between. This CDR3 region has 14 residues. Germline-derived CDR1 and CDR2 are SNHLY and FYNNEI. The CDR3 DNA reads TGTGCCAGCAGCGGGGGGGCGCATCGCAGTGGCTACACCTTC. Translated, it gives CASSGGAHRSGYTF.

The chain employs TRBV5-1 and TRBJ1-2; D unresolved. This CDR3 is built from 14 residues. CDR1 and CDR2 from the germline V gene are SGHRS and YFSETQ. Trimming removed 4 bases from V and 8 bases from J, with 18 bases in between. CDR3 loop: CASSTEPRPLGYTF. The CDR3, as DNA: TGCGCCAGCAGCACAGAGCCACGTCCCTTAGGCTACACCTTC. The entire variable domain, with the rest obtained from reference TRBV5-1 and TRBJ1-2, is as follows: KAGVTQTPRYLIKTRGQQVTLSCSPISGHRSVSWYQQTPGQGLQFLFEYFSETQRNKGNFPGRFSGRQFSNSRSEMNVSTLELGDSALYLCASSTEPRPLGYTFGSGTRLTVV.

The chain uses TRBV5-1 and TRBJ1-1; TRBD1 might be the D (6 bases). There are 14 residues in the CDR3. The V end was cut by 0 bases, the J end by 11 bases, with 17 bases between. The germline V gene encodes CDR1 SGHRS and CDR2 YFSETQ. The CDR3 loop is CASSLGTVTRGAFF. CDR3 coding DNA: TGCGCCAGCAGCTTGGGAACAGTAACGAGGGGGGCTTTCTTT.